This passage covers 2 T cell receptor beta chains from one sample sequenced in a study of siplizumab effects on memory and regulatory T cells. Researchers cocultured the mixed lymphocyte reaction cells at 37°C for approximately six days. These receptors have no known antigen. Data came from immunoSEQ multiplex PCR; TCRdb stores just in-frame clones and leaves some out. The data hold 7,500 to 8,500 clones, with approximately 35% observed a single time. The sequenced sample was CFSE-low (dividing) CD8+ T cells sorted from an allogeneic mixed lymphocyte reaction. Receptors originate from a human donor in good health; the cells came from an allogeneic mixed lymphocyte reaction.

CDR3 amino acids: CASSPFATSRSNEQFF. Here the CDR3 DNA reads TGTGCCAGCAGCCCCTTCGCGACTAGCAGAAGCAATGAGCAGTTCTTC. The J gene is TRBJ2-1, the V gene TRBV5-4; 7 nucleotides line up with TRBD2. Germline loops: CDR1 SGHNT, CDR2 YYREEE (reference sequence). The CDR3 runs to 16 residues. V shed 4 bases, J shed 6 bases, and the junction held 13 bases outside the gene matches.

With regard to this clone: At one end, the junction sequence differs from germline, possibly due to a read error. The V call is TRBV7-3, the J call TRBJ1-1, with D uncertain. Germline V gene lookup returns CDR1 SGHTA and CDR2 FQGTGA. CDR3 size: 12 residues. The DNA of the CDR3 is TGCGCCAGCACGAGTGCGGGAGGTGAAGCTTTCTTT. It translates to CASTSAGGEAFF.